The next 25 T cell receptor beta chains were all read from a single sample in a study of blood T cell repertoires in COVID-19. TCRdb's table, derived via immunoSEQ multiplex PCR, lists solely in-frame clones and lacks some. Of 85,000 to 95,000 clones in the sample, around 89% are singletons; the top ten hold about 0.51%. Sequencing input: peripheral blood. These TCRs come from a man aged 55 to 70 with acute or convalescent COVID-19.

The chain recombines TRBV19 with TRBJ1-4; TRBD1 is a possible D gene (5 bases). The CDR3 covers 16 residues. V lost 5 bases and J lost 8, with 21 bases in between. CDR1 and CDR2 from the germline V gene are LNHDA and SQIVND (reference sequence). CDR3 bases: TGTGCCAGTAGTCCCACCCTGGGACTAGGAAGGGAAAAACTGTTTTTT. Its translation: CASSPTLGLGREKLFF.

The J gene is TRBJ1-4, the V gene TRBV29-1; 9 bases align to TRBD1. Germline trimming cut 0 bases from V and 10 bases from J; bases unmatched to any gene: 9. This CDR3 contains 15 residues. The germline gives CDR1 SQVTM, CDR2 ANQGSEA. CDR3 nucleotide sequence: TGCAGCGTTGAAGAAGGGACAGGGCCTGGAGCAAAACTGTTTTTT. This gives the protein CSVEEGTGPGAKLFF.

The V call is TRBV27, the J call TRBJ1-5; D is perhaps TRBD1 (5 bases). Trimming stripped 0 bases from V and 4 bases from J, with 10 bases between. Germline CDR1 and CDR2: MNHEY and SMNVEV (reference sequence). The CDR3 has 15 amino acids. The CDR3 nucleotides are TGTGCCAGCAGTTTATCGGTGACAGATAATCAGCCCCAGCATTTT. Amino acids: CASSLSVTDNQPQHF.

This chain uses TRBV5-3 with TRBJ1-5; 9 bases match TRBD1. TRBV5-3 is placed among ORFs of uncertain function. The CDR3 covers 17 residues. V lost 4 bases, J lost 0 bases, and 8 bases stayed unmatched. The CDR3 nucleotides read TGTGCCAGAAGCCGGGGACAGGGCGCTCATAGCAATCAGCCCCAGCATTTT. It codes for CARSRGQGAHSNQPQHF.

The chain recombines TRBV5-8 with TRBJ2-5; D call uncertain. V was clipped by 0 bases and J by 2 bases, with 8 bases between them. The CDR3 consists of 14 residues. The germline V gene has CDR1 SGHTS and CDR2 YDEGEE. Here the CDR3 DNA reads TGTGCCAGCAGCTTGGAAACACTACAAGAGACCCAGTACTTC. It encodes CASSLETLQETQYF.

The chain couples TRBV6-5 to TRBJ2-5; 7 bases line up with TRBD2. This CDR3 is 14 amino acids long. V trimming: 5 bases; J trimming: 5 bases; junction bases outside the gene matches: 8. Looked up from germline, CDR1 is MNHEY and CDR2 is SVGAGI. The CDR3 protein is CASSRTRSQETQYF. The CDR3 nucleotides are TGTGCCAGCAGTCGGACTAGGAGCCAGGAGACCCAGTACTTC.

This clone appeared a single time. The V call is TRBV24-1, the J call TRBJ2-1, with TRBD2 matching over 7 bases. Germline CDR1 is KGHDR and CDR2 is SFDVKD. The V and J ends lost 4 bases and 8 bases, in that order; junction bases with no gene match: 7. This CDR3 spans 14 amino acids. The CDR3 nucleotides read TGTGCCACCAGTGACTTGGGGGGGAACGATGAGCAGTTCTTC. Encoded protein: CATSDLGGNDEQFF.

The V call is TRBV5-1, the J call TRBJ1-4; maybe TRBD1 (6 bases). Germline-derived CDR1 and CDR2 are SGHRS and YFSETQ. This CDR3 spans 13 amino acids. V was pared by 5 bases and J by 6 bases, with 11 bases between. CDR3 sequence reads: CASRSAGDEKLFF. The CDR3 nucleotides read TGCGCCAGCAGATCGGCAGGGGATGAAAAACTGTTTTTT.

The chain carries TRBV9 and TRBJ2-3, with 7 bases matching TRBD2. Losses at the gene ends were 2 bases for V and 2 bases for J; bases not matched to a gene: 17. There are 19 residues in the CDR3. Looked up from germline, CDR1 is SGDLS and CDR2 is YYNGEE. CDR3 sequence: CASSVFSSAKSGTTDTQYF. DNA for the CDR3: TGTGCCAGCAGCGTCTTTTCTAGCGCAAAAAGCGGGACCACAGATACGCAGTATTTT.

This chain uses TRBV5-1 with TRBJ2-5, with unresolved D. Looked up from germline, CDR1 is SGHRS and CDR2 is YFSETQ. This CDR3 contains 13 residues. V gave up 1 base and J gave up 5 bases, with 9 bases separating them. This chain's CDR3 is CASSLSLRETQYF. CDR3 DNA: TGCGCCAGCAGCTTGTCACTCCGGGAGACCCAGTACTTC.

This chain links TRBV24-1 with TRBJ2-7, with TRBD2 matching over 13 bases. The CDR3 loop spans 16 amino acids. Germline V lookup: CDR1 KGHDR, CDR2 SFDVKD. V gave up 9 bases and J gave up 0 bases; unmatched junction bases: 7. CDR3 in DNA: TGTGCCACCTCCGGGACTAGCGGGGATAGCTCCTACGAGCAGTACTTC. Protein sequence: CATSGTSGDSSYEQYF.

The chain employs TRBV7-3 and TRBJ2-6; tentative D call: TRBD2 (5 bases). Trimming cost V 5 bases and J 3 bases, with 11 bases left between them. This CDR3 is 15 amino acids long. Germline CDR1 is SGHTA and CDR2 is FQGTGA. CDR3 DNA sequence: TGTGCCAGCAGCCCCGGGAAACTTGGGGCCAACGTCCTGACTTTC. It specifies CASSPGKLGANVLTF.

The CDR3 nucleotides are TGTGCCAGCAGCCCCCGAGGCGGGAGTTCCGGGGAGCTGTTTTTT. Protein: CASSPRGGSSGELFF. The genes are TRBV5-4 and TRBJ2-2; 7 bases fit TRBD2. This CDR3 is built from 15 residues. The V segment lost 4 bases and the J segment 6 bases; nucleotides outside the gene matches: 9. Germline CDR1 is SGHNT and CDR2 is YYREEE (reference sequence).

The V gene is TRBV24-1, the J gene TRBJ2-1; TRBD2 aligns across 7 bases. The ends lost 4 bases at V and 0 bases at J; junction bases unmatched: 2. This CDR3 has 15 amino acids. Germline loops: CDR1 KGHDR, CDR2 SFDVKD. CDR3 region: CATSDRGSSYNEQFF. The CDR3 DNA follows: TGTGCCACCAGTGACCGCGGGAGCTCCTACAATGAGCAGTTCTTC.

The rearrangement joins TRBV9 to TRBJ1-1, with D possibly matching TRBD1 (6 bases). V dropped 4 bases and J dropped 0 bases, with 10 bases sitting between them. This CDR3 comprises 14 residues. The V gene's germline CDR1 is SGDLS and CDR2 YYNGEE. The CDR3 loop reads CASSRGHLNTEAFF. CDR3 DNA: TGTGCCAGCAGCAGGGGACACCTGAACACTGAAGCTTTCTTT.

The chain couples TRBV12-3 or TRBV12-4 to TRBJ2-3, with 8 bases that match TRBD2. After removal of 6 bases from V and 4 bases from J, the junction contained 3 bases not matched to a gene. This CDR3 contains 13 residues. CDR3 protein: CASRTGGADTQYF. The CDR3 nucleotides read TGTGCCAGCAGAACCGGGGGGGCAGATACGCAGTATTTT.

This clone was seen a few times. The gene calls are TRBV18 and TRBJ1-4; maybe TRBD1 (6 bases). Germline CDR1 reads KGHSH; CDR2 reads LQKENI. There are 16 residues in the CDR3. V was clipped by 3 bases and J by 2 bases, with 13 bases between them. CDR3 bases: TGTGCCAGCTCACCTCTGCCAGGGGTTACTAATGAAAAACTGTTTTTT. Translated: CASSPLPGVTNEKLFF. The whole variable domain, filled in from reference TRBV18 and TRBJ1-4, reads NAGVMQNPRHLVRRRGQEARLRCSPMKGHSHVYWYRQLPEEGLKFMVYLQKENIIDESGMPKERFSAEFPKEGPSILRIQQVVRGDSAAYFCASSPLPGVTNEKLFFGSGTQLSVL.

The chain combines TRBV18 with TRBJ1-1; TRBD1 might be the D (6 bases). Trimming cost V 1 base and J 1 base, with 10 bases left between them. Germline V gene sequence: CDR1 KGHSH, CDR2 LQKENI. The CDR3 has 15 amino acids. This chain's CDR3 is CASSPRDTQNTEAFF. The CDR3 DNA sequence: TGTGCCAGCTCACCACGGGACACCCAGAACACTGAAGCTTTCTTT.

The J gene is TRBJ2-7, the V gene TRBV18, with 8 nucleotides matching TRBD1. Germline assignment: CDR1 KGHSH and CDR2 LQKENI. The CDR3 extends over 17 amino acids. Germline trimming cut 3 bases from V and 0 bases from J; bases unmatched to any gene: 10. CDR3 DNA sequence: TGTGCCAGCTCACCCTTGTGGACAGGGTCGATCTCCTACGAGCAGTACTTC. This gives the protein CASSPLWTGSISYEQYF.

The J gene is TRBJ1-1, the V gene TRBV28, with D possibly being TRBD1 (5 bases). Trimming removed 8 bases at V and 0 bases at J, with 10 bases between. This CDR3 contains 13 residues. Per the germline V gene, CDR1 is MDHEN and CDR2 is SYDVKM. CDR3 residues: CASGGFMNTEAFF. The CDR3 nucleotides read TGTGCCAGCGGGGGGTTTATGAACACTGAAGCTTTCTTT.

The J gene is TRBJ2-5, the V gene TRBV5-1; TRBD1 agrees at 7 bases. There are 15 residues in the CDR3. Trimming took 7 bases from V and 5 from J; bases not matched to a gene: 14. Germline assignment: CDR1 SGHRS and CDR2 YFSETQ. The CDR3 DNA reads TGCGCCAGCTGTAATCGGAGACAGGGTCGTGAGACCCAGTACTTC. Its translation: CASCNRRQGRETQYF.

The sample holds a few counts of this clone. The gene calls are TRBV6-1 and TRBJ1-5; a possible D gene is TRBD1 (6 bases). Per the germline V gene, CDR1 is MNHNS and CDR2 is SASEGT. This CDR3 contains 14 residues. Between the trimmed V and J ends, which lost 2 bases and 4 bases, there was a span of 9 bases. The CDR3 sequence: CASSEMDSNQPQHF. The CDR3, as DNA: TGTGCCAGCAGTGAAATGGACAGTAATCAGCCCCAGCATTTT.

The chain employs TRBV28 and TRBJ2-3; 14 nucleotides align to TRBD2. CDR1 MDHEN and CDR2 SYDVKM come from the germline V gene. The V gene end was trimmed by 5 bases and the J gene end by 14 bases; junction bases not matched to a gene: 3. CDR3 size: 12 residues. The CDR3 DNA reads as TGTGCCAGCAGTGCCGGGACTAGCGGGGGGTATTTT. Translation gives CASSAGTSGGYF.

The chain links TRBV15 to TRBJ2-3; D call uncertain. Germline V gene data show CDR1 as LNHNV and CDR2 as YYDKDF (reference sequence). The germline V and J ends were trimmed by 1 base and 9 bases, with 14 bases remaining between them. The CDR3 length is 14 residues. CDR3 loop: CATSRASSALTQYF. The CDR3 nucleotides are TGTGCCACCAGCAGAGCTTCAAGCGCGTTGACGCAGTATTTT.

V is TRBV13 and J is TRBJ1-2; 8 nucleotides align to TRBD1. V gave up 3 bases and J gave up 2 bases; unmatched junction bases: 14. The CDR3 has 18 amino acids. From germline, CDR1 is PRHDT and CDR2 FYEKMQ (reference sequence). As DNA, the CDR3 is TGTGCCAGCAGCTTCAAGGTAGGGACAGGTGACCAGAACTATGGCTACACCTTC. It encodes CASSFKVGTGDQNYGYTF.